Each of the 15 T cell receptor beta chains below was sequenced from the same sample in a study of OX40 agonist ivuxolimab in advanced cancers. TCRdb's table, derived via immunoSEQ multiplex PCR, lists solely in-frame clones and lacks some. This table holds tens of thousands of clones, under 85% found once. Sequencing was performed on CD4+ or CD8+ T cells sorted from blood, taken in a trial of the OX40 agonist ivuxolimab. The receptors were gathered from an adult with an advanced solid tumor such as melanoma, head and neck, liver or kidney cancer.

This chain connects TRBV5-1 to TRBJ1-1; D possibly corresponds to TRBD1 (6 bases). Trimming removed 1 base from V and 1 base from J, with 11 bases in between. CDR3 length: 15 amino acids. Germline CDR1 SGHRS, CDR2 YFSETQ. The chain's CDR3 is CASSLMGARNTEAFF. Written as DNA, the CDR3 is TGCGCCAGCAGCTTGATGGGGGCGCGGAACACTGAAGCTTTCTTT.

This clone was seen a single time. V usage is TRBV7-9 and J usage is TRBJ2-1; 13 bases fit TRBD2. After removal of 8 bases from V and 8 bases from J, the junction contained 3 bases not matched to a gene. The length of the CDR3 is 13 residues. The germline V gene encodes CDR1 SEHNR and CDR2 FQNEAQ (reference sequence). The CDR3 here is CASGLAGDDEQFF. The CDR3 DNA reads as TGTGCCAGCGGACTAGCGGGAGATGATGAGCAGTTCTTC.

The chain has TRBV14 and TRBJ2-2, with a possible D match to TRBD2 (5 bases). V lost 4 bases and J 6 bases, leaving 15 bases between the germline ends. Germline V lookup: CDR1 SGHDN, CDR2 FVKESK. CDR3 length: 15 amino acids. As DNA, the CDR3 is TGTGCCAGCAGCCGGAGAGGACTCCTCGCCGGGGAGCTGTTTTTT. Translation: CASSRRGLLAGELFF.

The CDR3 protein is CASSGTGVETQYF. The CDR3 nucleotides are TGTGCCAGCAGTGGTACAGGGGTGGAGACCCAGTACTTC. The chain couples TRBV6-1 to TRBJ2-5; 7 nucleotides align to TRBD1. The V gene end was trimmed by 4 bases and the J gene end by 5 bases; junction bases not matched to a gene: 4. CDR3 length: 13 residues. Germline assignment: CDR1 MNHNS and CDR2 SASEGT.

The chain has TRBV11-3 and TRBJ2-4, with 7 bases lining up with TRBD2. This CDR3 has 16 residues. With 3 bases clipped from V and 0 bases from J, the junction kept 5 bases outside the gene matches. Germline lookup yields CDR1 SGHNT and CDR2 YENEEA. This CDR3 is CASSFRGVGAKNIQYF. The CDR3 nucleotides read TGTGCCAGCAGCTTTCGGGGGGTGGGAGCCAAAAACATTCAGTACTTC.

As concerns this clone: One junction end does not reproduce the germline sequence, and a read error may be involved. The rearrangement joins TRBV4-2 to TRBJ2-4; 7 bases are shared with TRBD1. This CDR3 has 14 residues. From germline, CDR1 is LGHNA and CDR2 YNFKEQ. This CDR3 reads CVSSQDREQNIQYF. The DNA of the CDR3 is TGTGTCAGCAGCCAAGACAGGGAACAAAACATTCAGTACTTC.

The rearrangement joins TRBV27 to TRBJ1-1; TRBD1 agrees at 11 bases. The CDR3 contains 13 residues. J was trimmed by 7 bases and V by 4 bases; bases with no gene match: 2. The germline V gene encodes CDR1 MNHEY and CDR2 SMNVEV (reference sequence). CDR3 sequence reads: CASSSGTGGEAFF. The CDR3 nucleotides read TGTGCCAGCAGTTCCGGGACAGGGGGTGAAGCTTTCTTT.

This clone has a handful of counts. The chain links TRBV28 to TRBJ2-2; D remains unclear. The CDR3 is made up of 15 amino acids. CDR1 and CDR2 from the germline V gene are MDHEN and SYDVKM. V gave up 5 bases and J gave up 4 bases, with 14 bases separating them. CDR3 bases: TGTGCCAGCAGTCTCGACACCCCGATCACCGGGGAGCTGTTTTTT. Protein product: CASSLDTPITGELFF.

This chain connects TRBV7-2 to TRBJ2-5, with TRBD2 matching over 8 bases. The J call is uncertain, as TRBJ2-7 better fits the DNA end. The CDR3 contains 15 residues. Germline-derived CDR1 and CDR2 are SGHTA and FQGNSA. The CDR3 region is CASSLALGGAYEQYF. The CDR3 nucleotides read TGTGCCAGCAGCTTAGCCCTCGGGGGGGCCTACGAGCAGTACTTC.

This rearrangement joins TRBV5-6 to TRBJ2-1, with D maybe TRBD2 (5 bases). V lost 0 bases and J lost 4, with 11 bases in between. The CDR3 runs 15 residues. Per germline, CDR1 SGHDT and CDR2 YYEEEE. CDR3: CASSLAIGLYNEQFF. For the CDR3, the DNA is TGTGCCAGCAGCTTGGCTATAGGACTTTACAATGAGCAGTTCTTC.

The chain employs TRBV7-2 and TRBJ2-6; 8 positions match TRBD1. From germline, CDR1 is SGHTA and CDR2 FQGNSA. The J segment lost 3 bases and the V segment lost 3 bases, leaving 1 base of the junction unmatched. There are 15 residues in the CDR3. CDR3 loop: CASSFGQGGANVLTF. The DNA for the CDR3 is TGTGCCAGCAGCTTCGGACAGGGTGGGGCCAACGTCCTGACTTTC.

A word on this clone: The junction shows a germline mismatch at one end, possibly a read error. The chain combines TRBV7-7 with TRBJ2-7, with D unresolved. Germline V CDR1 and CDR2: SSHAT, FNYEAQ (reference sequence). The CDR3 loop spans 14 amino acids. As DNA, the CDR3 is TGTGCTAGCAGGAATACCGGGCCCTCCTACGAGCAGTACTTC. It yields the protein CASRNTGPSYEQYF.

This clone was detected a few times. V is TRBV7-2 and J is TRBJ2-3; D gene uncertain. V lost 4 bases, J lost 2 bases, and 7 bases lay in between. This CDR3 comprises 13 residues. Germline assignment: CDR1 SGHTA and CDR2 FQGNSA. As DNA, the CDR3 is TGTGCCAGCAGCTCCGCCTCCACAGATACGCAGTATTTT. It is translated as CASSSASTDTQYF.

The V and J genes are TRBV6-1 and TRBJ2-2; 7 bases are shared with TRBD2. The CDR3 length is 13 residues. Losses at the gene ends were 8 bases for V and 7 bases for J; bases not matched to a gene: 7. Per the germline V gene, CDR1 is MNHNS and CDR2 is SASEGT. Written as DNA, the CDR3 is TGTGCCAGCGTGGCGGGGGTACGCGGGGAGCTGTTTTTT. It codes for CASVAGVRGELFF.

V gene TRBV25-1 combines with J gene TRBJ1-1; D is uncertain. The CDR3 length is 14 residues. V was shortened by 2 bases and J by 4 bases, with 11 bases between the two germline ends. Germline CDR1 MGHDK, CDR2 SYGVNS. The chain's CDR3 is CASSEVPPVTEAFF. CDR3 nucleotides: TGTGCCAGCAGTGAAGTGCCACCAGTCACTGAAGCTTTCTTT.